Shown below are 30 T cell receptor beta chains from a single sample sequenced in a study of beta chain features in type 1 diabetes. Overall study results and limits: TCRB CDR3s were moderately but significantly shorter in Type 1 diabetes patients in all four CD4+ subsets.

Reverse transcribing all isolated RNA meant expressed TCRB transcripts were sequenced. Sequenced by immunoSEQ multiplex PCR; TCRdb stores in-frame clones only, minus some. The sample carries roughly 400,000 clones, over 9% recorded once. Antigens for these TCRs are unknown. Sequencing was carried out using central memory CD4+ T cells from blood. The receptors were gathered from a man in his thirties or forties with type 1 diabetes.

The table lists this clone with a few counts. The V call is TRBV27, the J call TRBJ1-4; D ambiguous. Germline V gene lookup returns CDR1 MNHEY and CDR2 SMNVEV (reference sequence). This CDR3 region has 13 residues. Trimming took 5 bases from V and 4 from J, leaving 8 bases between them. CDR3 residues: CASSIRFNEKLFF. The DNA for the CDR3 is TGTGCCAGCAGTATACGCTTTAATGAAAAACTGTTTTTT.

In its sample, this clone was seen a few times. V usage is TRBV11-2 and J usage is TRBJ2-3, with a tentative D call TRBD1 (6 bases). Trimming left V 5 bases short and J 6 bases short, with 9 bases between. The CDR3 consists of 12 residues. Germline values: CDR1 SGHAT, CDR2 FQNNGV. The CDR3 here is CASSLTGDTQYF. In DNA, the CDR3 is TGTGCCAGCAGCCTTACAGGGGATACGCAGTATTTT.

J is TRBJ1-1 and V is TRBV5-6; D not resolved. V was clipped by 3 bases and J by 0 bases, with 12 bases between them. The germline gives CDR1 SGHDT, CDR2 YYEEEE. CDR3 length: 15 amino acids. The CDR3 DNA follows: TGTGCCAGCAGCTCCCGGCGGGGAATGAACACTGAAGCTTTCTTT. Translating gives CASSSRRGMNTEAFF.

The rearrangement links TRBV18 to TRBJ2-3, with no clear D. V dropped 4 bases and J dropped 2 bases, with 13 bases sitting between them. Per the germline V gene, CDR1 is KGHSH and CDR2 is LQKENI. CDR3 size: 15 residues. CDR3 loop: CASSLTQALTDTQYF. The CDR3 DNA sequence: TGTGCCAGCTCACTGACTCAGGCCCTCACAGATACGCAGTATTTT. Full variable domain (missing parts from reference TRBV18 and TRBJ2-3): NAGVMQNPRHLVRRRGQEARLRCSPMKGHSHVYWYRQLPEEGLKFMVYLQKENIIDESGMPKERFSAEFPKEGPSILRIQQVVRGDSAAYFCASSLTQALTDTQYFGPGTRLTVL.

This clone was detected many times. For the CDR3, the DNA is TGTGCCAGCAGCCGAGACCTGAACACTGAAGCTTTCTTT. Encoded protein: CASSRDLNTEAFF. The chain carries TRBV7-9 and TRBJ1-1; D is unresolved. The germline gives CDR1 SEHNR, CDR2 FQNEAQ (reference sequence). CDR3 length: 13 residues. Trimming took 5 bases from V and 0 from J, leaving 7 bases between them.

This clone was recorded at least ten times. The CDR3: CASSRAGSIDEQFF. The CDR3 DNA reads as TGCGCCAGCAGCCGGGCAGGAAGTATCGATGAGCAGTTCTTC. The chain couples TRBV5-1 to TRBJ2-1, with D unclear. V shed 4 bases and J shed 8 bases, with 16 bases lying between them. CDR3 size: 14 residues. CDR1 is SGHRS and CDR2 is YFSETQ in the germline V gene.

This clone appeared a few times. The chain carries TRBV6-5 and TRBJ2-3; 12 nucleotides match TRBD2. The CDR3 totals 15 residues. Per the germline V gene, CDR1 is MNHEY and CDR2 is SVGAGI. The ends lost 4 bases at V and 4 bases at J; junction bases unmatched: 3. Written as DNA, the CDR3 is TGTGCCAGCAGTTCGACTAGCGGGAGAGCAGATACGCAGTATTTT. Encoded protein: CASSSTSGRADTQYF.

This clone was seen a handful of times. The chain recombines TRBV7-6 with TRBJ2-6; 7 positions agree with TRBD1. Germline V gives CDR1 SGHVS, CDR2 FNYEAQ. The J segment lost 2 bases and the V segment lost 5 bases, leaving 6 bases of the junction unmatched. The CDR3 sequence is 16 residues long. The CDR3 spells CASSQTTGAGANVLTF. The CDR3 DNA reads TGTGCCAGCAGCCAAACCACAGGGGCTGGGGCCAACGTCCTGACTTTC.

This clone was seen a few times. The chain joins TRBV5-6 to TRBJ1-2, with D hard to call. This CDR3 has 14 amino acids. Germline V gene data show CDR1 as SGHDT and CDR2 as YYEEEE. Trimming left V 0 bases short and J 8 bases short, with 14 bases between. The CDR3 DNA reads as TGTGCCAGCAGCTTGGCCGGGAATCCTGGAGGCTACACCTTC. This sequence encodes CASSLAGNPGGYTF.

The rearrangement joins TRBV6-5 to TRBJ2-1; D call uncertain. Trimming left V 6 bases short and J 10 bases short, with 10 bases between. The CDR3 totals 11 residues. CDR1 and CDR2 (germline): MNHEY, SVGAGI. The DNA for the CDR3 is TGTGCCAGCAGGGAAGCCGCGGAGCAGTTCTTC. It translates to CASREAAEQFF.

The chain is built from TRBV6-6 and TRBJ1-5, with D possibly matching TRBD1 (5 bases). The V gene's germline CDR1 is MNHNY and CDR2 SVGAGI (reference sequence). The CDR3 spans 16 residues. Trimming cost V 6 bases and J 3 bases, with 18 bases left between them. The CDR3 DNA is TGTGCCAGCAGCCAGGGTAGGGACGGACTCAATCAGCCCCAGCATTTT. Protein: CASSQGRDGLNQPQHF.

The chain couples TRBV7-9 to TRBJ2-2; D perhaps matches TRBD2 (5 bases). Germline V gives CDR1 SEHNR, CDR2 FQNEAQ (reference sequence). The CDR3 is made up of 14 amino acids. Trimming pared 7 bases from V and 8 bases from J, leaving 17 bases between. The CDR3 loop is CASTQHGVLGELFF. In DNA form, the CDR3 reads TGTGCCAGCACCCAACACGGGGTACTGGGGGAGCTGTTTTTT. Full variable domain (rest looked up from reference TRBV7-9 and TRBJ2-2): DTGVSQNPRHKITKRGQNVTFRCDPISEHNRLYWYRQTLGQGPEFLTYFQNEAQLEKSRLLSDRFSAERPKGSFSTLEIQRTEQGDSAMYLCASTQHGVLGELFFGEGSRLTVL.

This clone was recorded at least ten times. The chain is built from TRBV10-3 and TRBJ2-3; D is unclear. The CDR3 spans 11 residues. Germline CDR1 reads ENHRY; CDR2 reads SYGVKD. V shed 11 bases and J shed 2 bases, with 8 bases lying between them. The CDR3 here is CAAGLTDTQYF. CDR3 nucleotides: TGTGCCGCCGGTCTCACAGATACGCAGTATTTT.

CDR3 amino acids: CASSPPLDSYNEQFF. The CDR3 nucleotides are TGTGCCAGCTCACCTCCACTAGACTCCTACAATGAGCAGTTCTTC. The genes are TRBV18 and TRBJ2-1; D possibly corresponds to TRBD2 (5 bases). This CDR3 has 15 residues. V lost 3 bases and J lost 0, with 9 bases in between. Germline V CDR1 and CDR2: KGHSH, LQKENI. Based on the CDR3 plus reference TRBV18 and TRBJ2-1, the full variable domain is NAGVMQNPRHLVRRRGQEARLRCSPMKGHSHVYWYRQLPEEGLKFMVYLQKENIIDESGMPKERFSAEFPKEGPSILRIQQVVRGDSAAYFCASSPPLDSYNEQFFGPGTRLTVL.

The genes are TRBV5-1 and TRBJ2-5, with TRBD1 matching 8 bases. Trimming took 5 bases from V and 0 from J; bases not matched to a gene: 6. Germline V gene lookup returns CDR1 SGHRS and CDR2 YFSETQ. This CDR3 contains 15 residues. The CDR3 nucleotides are TGCGCCAGCAGTCGACAGGGGACAGACCAAGAGACCCAGTACTTC. This translates into CASSRQGTDQETQYF. Based on the CDR3 plus reference TRBV5-1 and TRBJ2-5, the full variable domain is KAGVTQTPRYLIKTRGQQVTLSCSPISGHRSVSWYQQTPGQGLQFLFEYFSETQRNKGNFPGRFSGRQFSNSRSEMNVSTLELGDSALYLCASSRQGTDQETQYFGPGTRLLVL.

A few counts support this clone. This CDR3 reads CASSYSSEGLGELFF. The CDR3 bases are TGTGCCAGCAGTTACTCTTCGGAGGGTCTCGGGGAGCTGTTTTTT. J is TRBJ2-2 and V is TRBV6-6; D perhaps matches TRBD2 (6 bases). The germline V gene encodes CDR1 MNHNY and CDR2 SVGAGI (reference sequence). The CDR3 totals 15 residues. The V end was cut by 0 bases, the J end by 7 bases, with 12 bases between.

This clone was seen more than once but under ten times. J is TRBJ2-1 and V is TRBV28, with 8 bases matching TRBD2. V lost 6 bases to trimming and J lost 2 bases; unmatched junction nucleotides: 6. CDR1 is MDHEN and CDR2 is SYDVKM in the germline V gene. The CDR3 loop spans 15 amino acids. This CDR3 reads CASRAGEGTYNEQFF. The CDR3 DNA reads TGTGCCAGCAGAGCGGGAGAGGGAACCTACAATGAGCAGTTCTTC.

This clone was recorded a few times. Other DNA sequences in the same sample also yield this CDR3. The chain joins TRBV30 to TRBJ1-3; TRBD1 is a possible D gene (5 bases). The V and J ends lost 2 bases and 0 bases respectively, with 8 bases between them. This CDR3 spans 14 amino acids. Germline values: CDR1 GTSNPN, CDR2 SVGIG (reference sequence). In DNA, the CDR3 is TGTGCCTGGAGTCAGGGCCGCTCTGGAAACACCATATATTTT. This sequence encodes CAWSQGRSGNTIYF.

This clone was seen a few times. The chain uses TRBV7-9 and TRBJ2-7; possibly TRBD2 for D (5 bases). The ends were cut back, 4 bases at V and 6 bases at J, with 16 bases in the middle. The CDR3 extends over 14 amino acids. Germline values: CDR1 SEHNR, CDR2 FQNEAQ (reference sequence). CDR3 DNA: TGTGCCAGCAGCTCCTCAGGACTCCCTCTCGAGCAGTACTTC. Translation gives CASSSSGLPLEQYF.

This chain uses TRBV2 with TRBJ2-7, with TRBD1 matching 8 bases. The CDR3 contains 13 residues. V shed 7 bases, J shed 5 bases, and the junction held 7 bases outside the gene matches. Germline V lookup: CDR1 SNHLY, CDR2 FYNNEI. CDR3 coding DNA: TGTGCCAGCAACCCACAGGGGGAGAACGAGCAGTACTTC. Translation gives CASNPQGENEQYF. Filled out from reference TRBV2 and TRBJ2-7, the complete variable domain reads EPEVTQTPSHQVTQMGQEVILRCVPISNHLYFYWYRQILGQKVEFLVSFYNNEISEKSEIFDDQFSVERPDGSNFTLKIRSTKLEDSAMYFCASNPQGENEQYFGPGTRLTVT.

A note on this clone: At one of its ends the junction is not consistent with the germline gene, which may arise from a read error. The CDR3 protein is CASSLQVDYNEQFF. CDR3 DNA: TGTGCTAGCAGCTTACAGGTTGATTACAATGAGCAGTTCTTC. The chain uses TRBV7-7 and TRBJ2-1; TRBD1 is a possible D gene (5 bases). This CDR3 has 14 residues. Germline V gene lookup returns CDR1 SSHAT and CDR2 FNYEAQ (reference sequence).

This clone was recorded many times. The chain employs TRBV2 and TRBJ1-2, with TRBD1 as a possible D gene (5 bases). Trimming cost V 1 base and J 5 bases, with 11 bases left between them. The length of the CDR3 is 14 residues. Germline lookup yields CDR1 SNHLY and CDR2 FYNNEI. CDR3 protein: CASSEGGQFYGYTF. The CDR3 nucleotides are TGTGCCAGCAGTGAAGGGGGCCAGTTTTATGGCTACACCTTC.

This clone was observed a few times. J is TRBJ2-7 and V is TRBV6-1; D ambiguous. With 5 bases removed from V and 9 bases from J, the gap between germline ends came to 11 bases. Germline V gene sequence: CDR1 MNHNS, CDR2 SASEGT. The CDR3 has 11 amino acids. CDR3 nucleotides: TGTGCCAGCAGTCACAGTGCGCGGCAGTACTTC. It codes for CASSHSARQYF.

The table lists this clone with a few counts. The chain has TRBV5-6 and TRBJ2-6, with D unclear. The CDR3 runs to 13 residues. V was cut by 9 bases and J by 4 bases, with 11 bases left in between. Germline V gene lookup returns CDR1 SGHDT and CDR2 YYEEEE. The CDR3 reads CATQVTGANVLTF. CDR3 sequence (DNA): TGTGCCACCCAGGTTACCGGGGCCAACGTCCTGACTTTC.

The chain uses TRBV11-2 and TRBJ2-3; the D gene is possibly TRBD2 (6 bases). Between the trimmed V and J ends, which lost 5 bases and 6 bases, there was a span of 9 bases. The CDR3 totals 12 residues. Per germline, CDR1 SGHAT and CDR2 FQNNGV. The CDR3: CASSRLADTQYF. DNA for the CDR3: TGTGCCAGCAGCCGCCTAGCGGATACGCAGTATTTT. Together with reference TRBV11-2 and TRBJ2-3, the CDR3 gives the full variable domain: EAGVAQSPRYKIIEKRQSVAFWCNPISGHATLYWYQQILGQGPKLLIQFQNNGVVDDSQLPKDRFSAERLKGVDSTLKIQPAKLEDSAVYLCASSRLADTQYFGPGTRLTVL.

This clone has only a few counts. The same CDR3 is also encoded by other DNA sequences in this sample. The V and J genes are TRBV7-2 and TRBJ2-3, with TRBD1 matching over 9 bases. From germline, CDR1 is SGHTA and CDR2 FQGNSA. The V and J ends lost 4 bases and 4 bases, in that order; junction bases with no gene match: 3. The CDR3 has 14 residues. The CDR3 here is CASSSTGGADTQYF. CDR3 sequence (DNA): TGTGCCAGCAGCTCAACAGGGGGCGCAGATACGCAGTATTTT.

In this sample, this clone turned up a few times. V is TRBV28 and J is TRBJ2-3; 10 bases line up with TRBD2. Unmatched junction bases numbered 8, after V lost 7 bases and J lost 1 base. The CDR3 contains 16 residues. The germline V gene encodes CDR1 MDHEN and CDR2 SYDVKM. CDR3 in amino acids: CASTVALAGRTDTQYF. Here the CDR3 DNA reads TGTGCCAGCACTGTCGCACTAGCGGGACGCACAGATACGCAGTATTTT. Using reference TRBV28 and TRBJ2-3 for the parts outside the CDR3, the full variable domain is DVKVTQSSRYLVKRTGEKVFLECVQDMDHENMFWYRQDPGLGLRLIYFSYDVKMKEKGDIPEGYSVSREKKERFSLILESASTNQTSMYLCASTVALAGRTDTQYFGPGTRLTVL.

The table lists this clone with a few counts. V and J are TRBV28 and TRBJ2-1; D is undetermined. Germline lookup yields CDR1 MDHEN and CDR2 SYDVKM. V lost 6 bases, J lost 9 bases, and 15 bases lay in between. CDR3 size: 13 residues. The CDR3 bases are TGTGCCAGCAGCTTGTCACGATACCCTGAGCAGTTCTTC. Its protein is CASSLSRYPEQFF.

This clone was detected only a few times. Within the sample, other DNA sequences also encode this same CDR3. The rearrangement uses TRBV6-5 and TRBJ1-5; TRBD1 matches 9 bases. V shed 5 bases and J 2 bases; nucleotides not matched to a gene: 1. CDR3 length: 14 residues. The germline CDR1 and CDR2 sequences are MNHEY and SVGAGI. The CDR3 sequence: CASSRTGGNQPQHF. The CDR3 DNA sequence: TGTGCCAGCAGTCGGACAGGGGGCAATCAGCCCCAGCATTTT.

There are a few counts of this clone. This chain uses TRBV5-1 with TRBJ2-7, with a tentative D call TRBD2 (7 bases). V was pared by 2 bases and J by 3 bases, with 15 bases between. Germline V gives CDR1 SGHRS, CDR2 YFSETQ. This CDR3 spans 15 amino acids. The CDR3 reads CASSLGAGAVYEQYF. The CDR3 DNA reads TGCGCCAGCAGCTTAGGGGCGGGGGCGGTCTACGAGCAGTACTTC.